These 31 T cell receptor beta chains originate from one sample sequenced in a study of blood T cell repertoires in COVID-19. The data were produced by immunoSEQ multiplex PCR, yet TCRdb's version contains in-frame clones alone and is incomplete. The data contain 50,000 to 80,000 clones, about 79% of them singletons. Sequencing was performed on peripheral blood. These receptor sequences come from a woman aged 55 to 70 with acute or convalescent COVID-19.

This chain joins TRBV5-1 and TRBJ1-4; D might be TRBD1 (5 bases). This CDR3 is built from 14 residues. V lost 4 bases to trimming and J lost 2 bases, with 9 bases between them. In germline, CDR1 is SGHRS, CDR2 YFSETQ. CDR3 region: CASSAGGTNEKLFF. In nucleotides, the CDR3 is TGCGCCAGCAGCGCCGGGGGGACTAATGAAAAACTGTTTTTT.

The table lists this clone with a count of one. The chain is built from TRBV18 and TRBJ2-7; 8 nucleotides match TRBD2. Looked up from germline, CDR1 is KGHSH and CDR2 is LQKENI. The CDR3 sequence is 15 residues long. The J segment lost 2 bases and the V segment lost 3 bases, leaving 6 bases of the junction unmatched. This chain's CDR3 is CASSPSRGGAYEQYF. The CDR3 DNA follows: TGTGCCAGCTCACCTTCACGGGGGGGGGCCTACGAGCAGTACTTC.

The chain combines TRBV7-2 with TRBJ2-1; TRBD2 matches at 8 bases. The CDR3 is 16 amino acids. The V and J ends lost 7 bases and 6 bases, in that order; junction bases with no gene match: 14. Germline V gene lookup returns CDR1 SGHTA and CDR2 FQGNSA. In DNA, the CDR3 is TGTGCCAGCAACCCGGGGGGGCCGGGGATTGGCAATGAGCAGTTCTTC. Amino acid sequence: CASNPGGPGIGNEQFF.

The V and J genes are TRBV5-4 and TRBJ2-1; TRBD1 matches 8 bases. Per the germline V gene, CDR1 is SGHNT and CDR2 is YYREEE (reference sequence). CDR3 length equals 13 residues. J was trimmed by 7 bases and V by 4 bases; bases with no gene match: 4. The CDR3 loop reads CASSPGTGNEQFF. The CDR3 DNA reads TGTGCCAGCAGCCCCGGGACAGGAAATGAGCAGTTCTTC.

This chain links TRBV19 with TRBJ1-5, with D hard to call. This CDR3 is 13 amino acids long. Trimming took 6 bases from V and 5 from J, leaving 11 bases between them. CDR1 and CDR2 from the germline V gene are LNHDA and SQIVND (reference sequence). CDR3 loop: CASRTGWDQPQHF. The DNA for the CDR3 is TGTGCCAGTAGGACGGGTTGGGATCAGCCCCAGCATTTT.

This clone turned up a few times. The chain carries TRBV2 and TRBJ1-1; D remains unclear. The CDR3 totals 13 residues. Trimming stripped 4 bases from V and 2 bases from J, with 8 bases between. The germline gives CDR1 SNHLY, CDR2 FYNNEI. CDR3 in amino acids: CASSGERNTEAFF. CDR3 nucleotides: TGTGCCAGCAGTGGGGAGAGAAACACTGAAGCTTTCTTT.

The chain recombines TRBV11-3 with TRBJ2-1, with 7 bases fitting TRBD2. J was trimmed by 6 bases and V by 4 bases; bases with no gene match: 6. Per the germline V gene, CDR1 is SGHNT and CDR2 is YENEEA. The CDR3 has 14 residues. The chain's CDR3 is CASSSRLALNEQFF. In DNA form, the CDR3 reads TGTGCCAGCAGCTCCCGACTAGCTCTCAATGAGCAGTTCTTC.

This chain uses TRBV9 with TRBJ1-1, with D possibly matching TRBD1 (5 bases). Between the trimmed V and J ends, which lost 4 bases and 0 bases, there was a span of 13 bases. Germline values: CDR1 SGDLS, CDR2 YYNGEE. The CDR3 runs 15 residues. DNA for the CDR3: TGTGCCAGCAGCCCTCGTGGGGCCTTGAACACTGAAGCTTTCTTT. Translation gives CASSPRGALNTEAFF.

The gene calls are TRBV7-2 and TRBJ1-5, with D possibly TRBD1 on 5 matching bases. This CDR3 has 15 amino acids. Trimming removed 0 bases at V and 6 bases at J, with 12 bases between. Germline CDR1 and CDR2: SGHTA and FQGNSA. CDR3 sequence reads: CASSLALGGTQPQHF. The CDR3 DNA reads TGTGCCAGCAGCTTAGCGCTGGGGGGAACTCAGCCCCAGCATTTT.

The V call is TRBV24-1, the J call TRBJ1-2; no clear D. The CDR3 has 14 residues. V lost 2 bases and J 1 base, leaving 7 bases between the germline ends. Germline V lookup: CDR1 KGHDR, CDR2 SFDVKD. The CDR3 sequence: CATSDYTVNYGYTF. Written as DNA, the CDR3 is TGTGCCACCAGTGATTATACAGTTAACTATGGCTACACCTTC.

This rearrangement joins TRBV18 to TRBJ1-2; the D is unclear. This CDR3 region has 14 residues. Germline CDR1 is KGHSH and CDR2 is LQKENI. Trimming pared 3 bases from V and 8 bases from J, leaving 16 bases between. Written as DNA, the CDR3 is TGTGCCAGCTCACCTCCGGGGAAGGGTTACGGCTACACCTTC. It encodes CASSPPGKGYGYTF.

The gene calls are TRBV2 and TRBJ1-6; possibly TRBD1 for D (6 bases). V was pared by 7 bases and J by 3 bases, with 16 bases between. The CDR3 length is 16 residues. Germline values: CDR1 SNHLY, CDR2 FYNNEI. Here the CDR3 reads CASIERGGFYNSPLHF. Written as DNA, the CDR3 is TGTGCCAGCATCGAGAGGGGGGGATTCTATAATTCACCCCTCCACTTT.

The rearrangement links TRBV2 to TRBJ2-4, with 7 nucleotides matching TRBD2. CDR3 size: 20 residues. V shed 0 bases, J shed 0 bases, and the junction held 14 bases outside the gene matches. Germline V gives CDR1 SNHLY, CDR2 FYNNEI. The CDR3 region is CASSEALHGGDEGAKNIQYF. The CDR3 DNA is TGTGCCAGCAGTGAAGCGCTTCATGGGGGGGACGAGGGAGCCAAAAACATTCAGTACTTC. Full variable domain (outside the CDR3, taken from reference TRBV2 and TRBJ2-4): EPEVTQTPSHQVTQMGQEVILRCVPISNHLYFYWYRQILGQKVEFLVSFYNNEISEKSEIFDDQFSVERPDGSNFTLKIRSTKLEDSAMYFCASSEALHGGDEGAKNIQYFGAGTRLSVL.

This clone was observed a single time. The V and J genes are TRBV24-1 and TRBJ2-5; a possible D gene is TRBD1 (7 bases). V was trimmed by 10 bases and J by 5 bases, leaving 16 bases between them. CDR1 and CDR2 (germline): KGHDR, SFDVKD. The CDR3 is 13 amino acids. The CDR3 DNA reads TGTGCCACACTCACCAGGGGGAGGGAGACCCAGTACTTC. This translates into CATLTRGRETQYF.

This clone was recorded only once. The chain couples TRBV14 to TRBJ2-3; 7 bases agree with TRBD2. Germline assignment: CDR1 SGHDN and CDR2 FVKESK. The CDR3 sequence is 16 residues long. V trimming: 0 bases; J trimming: 5 bases; junction bases outside the gene matches: 8. CDR3 sequence (DNA): TGTGCCAGCAGCCAAGATCTGGCGGGGGTGGGAGATACGCAGTATTTT. Its translation: CASSQDLAGVGDTQYF.

V is TRBV11-2 and J is TRBJ2-7; D is uncertain. The CDR3 spans 13 residues. V was cut by 6 bases and J by 2 bases, with 11 bases left in between. CDR1 is SGHAT and CDR2 is FQNNGV in the germline V gene. CDR3 bases: TGTGCCAGCAGGGTGGCAGATACCTACGAGCAGTACTTC. Residues: CASRVADTYEQYF.

The V and J genes are TRBV6-1 and TRBJ1-5; 7 nucleotides match TRBD1. The CDR3 has 17 amino acids. With 3 bases clipped from V and 5 bases from J, the junction kept 13 bases outside the gene matches. Germline V lookup: CDR1 MNHNS, CDR2 SASEGT. CDR3 DNA sequence: TGTGCCAGCAGTGAGACGATATGGGACAGTCCTCATCAGCCCCAGCATTTT. It encodes CASSETIWDSPHQPQHF.

The chain has TRBV11-2 and TRBJ2-1; 7 positions agree with TRBD2. Germline loops: CDR1 SGHAT, CDR2 FQNNGV. This CDR3 has 16 amino acids. Trimming cost V 5 bases and J 5 bases; bases outside gene matches: 12. The CDR3 DNA reads TGTGCCAGCAGCCCCCTGGGGGGGGATACTCACAATGAGCAGTTCTTC. Its protein product is CASSPLGGDTHNEQFF.

The CDR3 DNA follows: TGTGCCCGGGGGGGCGGGGAGTACGCGCAGTATTTT. Translation gives CARGGGEYAQYF. This chain uses TRBV2 with TRBJ2-3, with 8 positions matching TRBD2. Germline CDR1 SNHLY, CDR2 FYNNEI. J was trimmed by 10 bases and V by 11 bases; bases with no gene match: 11. This CDR3 region has 12 residues.

The rearrangement joins TRBV29-1 to TRBJ2-3; 7 positions agree with TRBD2. The germline V gene encodes CDR1 SQVTM and CDR2 ANQGSEA. This CDR3 comprises 14 residues. V gave up 7 bases and J gave up 2 bases; unmatched junction bases: 9. DNA of the CDR3: TGCAGCGCCACTGGAGCGGGGCACACAGATACGCAGTATTTT. As protein: CSATGAGHTDTQYF.

The genes are TRBV2 and TRBJ1-1, with 7 positions matching TRBD1. Germline CDR1 reads SNHLY; CDR2 reads FYNNEI. The junction had 8 bases not matched to a gene; V was cut back by 4 bases and J by 3 bases. CDR3 length: 15 residues. The CDR3 is CASSGQGKGDTEAFF. The CDR3 nucleotides read TGTGCCAGCAGTGGACAGGGAAAAGGCGACACTGAAGCTTTCTTT.

The CDR3, as DNA: TGCGCCAGCAGCCAATCTTTGAGCGGGGGGCGGTACAATGAGCAGTTCTTC. Amino acid sequence: CASSQSLSGGRYNEQFF. The chain uses TRBV5-1 and TRBJ2-1; 9 positions match TRBD2. Germline values: CDR1 SGHRS, CDR2 YFSETQ. CDR3 size: 17 residues. The J segment lost 4 bases and the V segment lost 4 bases, leaving 12 bases of the junction unmatched. Full variable domain (remainder filled in from reference TRBV5-1 and TRBJ2-1): KAGVTQTPRYLIKTRGQQVTLSCSPISGHRSVSWYQQTPGQGLQFLFEYFSETQRNKGNFPGRFSGRQFSNSRSEMNVSTLELGDSALYLCASSQSLSGGRYNEQFFGPGTRLTVL.

On this clone: Other DNA variants within this sample encode the same CDR3. The genes are TRBV3-1 (or the pseudogene TRBV3-2) and TRBJ1-5; D is unresolved. The germline gives CDR1 LGHDT, CDR2 YNNKEL (reference sequence). CDR3 length: 12 amino acids. Trimming pared 3 bases from V and 7 bases from J, leaving 7 bases between. In DNA form, the CDR3 reads TGTGCCAGCAGCCAGGGCGAGCAGCCCCAGCATTTT. Its protein product is CASSQGEQPQHF.

The chain has TRBV2 and TRBJ1-5; perhaps TRBD1 as D (6 bases). There are 15 residues in the CDR3. In germline, CDR1 is SNHLY, CDR2 FYNNEI. Trimming took 5 bases from V and 3 from J, leaving 14 bases between them. The CDR3 protein is CASSPRTGYNQPQHF. The CDR3 nucleotides read TGTGCCAGCAGTCCCAGAACAGGGTACAATCAGCCCCAGCATTTT.

The CDR3 sequence: CASSSWDSATDTQYF. The CDR3 nucleotides are TGTGCCAGCAGCTCGTGGGACAGCGCCACAGATACGCAGTATTTT. V and J are TRBV7-9 and TRBJ2-3; 7 bases line up with TRBD1. The V gene's germline CDR1 is SEHNR and CDR2 FQNEAQ (reference sequence). CDR3 size: 15 residues. V lost 4 bases to trimming and J lost 2 bases; unmatched junction nucleotides: 6. The whole variable domain, filled in from reference TRBV7-9 and TRBJ2-3, reads DTGVSQNPRHKITKRGQNVTFRCDPISEHNRLYWYRQTLGQGPEFLTYFQNEAQLEKSRLLSDRFSAERPKGSFSTLEIQRTEQGDSAMYLCASSSWDSATDTQYFGPGTRLTVL.

This rearrangement joins TRBV20-1 to TRBJ1-6; D call uncertain. Trimming left V 1 base short and J 16 bases short, with 11 bases between. The CDR3 covers 11 residues. From germline, CDR1 is DFQATT and CDR2 SNEGSKA (reference sequence). The CDR3 loop reads CSARGERALHF. The CDR3 DNA sequence: TGCAGTGCTAGAGGAGAGCGGGCTCTCCACTTT.

The chain has TRBV7-8 and TRBJ1-1; 8 nucleotides agree with TRBD1. After removal of 5 bases from V and 4 bases from J, the junction contained 9 bases not matched to a gene. In germline, CDR1 is SGHVS, CDR2 FQNEAQ. The CDR3 runs to 15 residues. The CDR3 region is CASSPSSTGGTEAFF. CDR3 sequence (DNA): TGTGCCAGCAGCCCTTCATCTACAGGGGGCACTGAAGCTTTCTTT. The whole variable domain, filled in from reference TRBV7-8 and TRBJ1-1, reads GAGVSQSPRYKVAKRGQDVALRCDPISGHVSLFWYQQALGQGPEFLTYFQNEAQLDKSGLPSDRFFAERPEGSVSTLKIQRTQQEDSAVYLCASSPSSTGGTEAFFGQGTRLTVV.

This sequence joins TRBV19 and TRBJ1-3; D is possibly TRBD1 (6 bases). V was pared by 6 bases and J by 0 bases, with 15 bases between. The CDR3 has 16 amino acids. Germline V gene data show CDR1 as LNHDA and CDR2 as SQIVND (reference sequence). The CDR3 protein is CASSTHRDSSGNTIYF. In nucleotides, the CDR3 is TGTGCCAGTAGCACCCACAGGGATAGCTCTGGAAACACCATATATTTT.

V and J are TRBV7-9 and TRBJ1-2, with D maybe TRBD1 (6 bases). The CDR3 totals 14 residues. The germline CDR1 and CDR2 sequences are SEHNR and FQNEAQ (reference sequence). Trimming took 7 bases from V and 3 from J, leaving 15 bases between them. Here the CDR3 reads CASNPGGTDYGYTF. CDR3 bases: TGTGCCAGCAATCCGGGGGGCACAGACTATGGCTACACCTTC.

The rearrangement joins TRBV6-1 to TRBJ1-6, with D possibly matching TRBD1 (6 bases). The V gene lost 2 bases and the J gene lost 6 bases, with 11 bases spanning the gap. Germline V gives CDR1 MNHNS, CDR2 SASEGT. The CDR3 contains 15 residues. CDR3 in amino acids: CASSERGGVNSPLHF. CDR3 coding DNA: TGTGCCAGCAGTGAAAGGGGGGGAGTTAATTCACCCCTCCACTTT.

The rearrangement uses TRBV6-1 and TRBJ1-2; TRBD1 might be the D (6 bases). CDR1 and CDR2 from the germline V gene are MNHNS and SASEGT. V dropped 0 bases and J dropped 2 bases, with 10 bases sitting between them. The CDR3 is 15 residues long. The CDR3 loop is CASSEATGWNYGYTF. In DNA form, the CDR3 reads TGTGCCAGCAGTGAAGCCACAGGGTGGAACTATGGCTACACCTTC.